This record covers a single T cell receptor beta chain. The target antigen is unknown. The data belong to a study of OX40 agonist ivuxolimab in advanced cancers. Turning to the study itself: Patients took ivuxolimab, an agonistic anti-OX40 (CD134) antibody. Study-level findings and limits: Some nonresponders additionally presented with little normalized T-cell clonal expansion.

Measured with immunoSEQ multiplex PCR; TCRdb has only the in-frame clones, and not every one. There are about 66,000 clones in the sample; 86% occur only once, and around 8.2% lies in the top ten. This CDR3 contains 14 residues. The germline V gene has CDR1 SGHAT and CDR2 FQNNGV. Trimming cost V 5 bases and J 4 bases, with 14 bases left between them. This sequence was found in an adult with an advanced solid tumor such as melanoma, head and neck, liver or kidney cancer. V gene TRBV11-2 combines with J gene TRBJ1-1, with no clear D. Material: CD4+ or CD8+ T cells sorted from blood, obtained in a trial of the OX40 agonist ivuxolimab. This CDR3 is CASSPPGSGTEAFF. In DNA, the CDR3 is TGTGCCAGCAGCCCGCCCGGTAGCGGCACTGAAGCTTTCTTT. The variable domain in full, completed from reference TRBV11-2 and TRBJ1-1, reads EAGVAQSPRYKIIEKRQSVAFWCNPISGHATLYWYQQILGQGPKLLIQFQNNGVVDDSQLPKDRFSAERLKGVDSTLKIQPAKLEDSAVYLCASSPPGSGTEAFFGQGTRLTVV.